The 20 T cell receptor beta chains in this list originate from one sample, sequenced in a study of cytomegalovirus exposure and HLA in healthy donors. PCR used 60 Vbeta primers and 13 Jbeta primers. Produced via immunoSEQ multiplex PCR; TCRdb's table is partial and in-frame only. The top ten hold 3.4% of the sample, which has approximately 190,000 clones, approximately 77% seen once. Sequencing was carried out using PBMCs. Receptor source: a man aged 35-49 years in good health and CMV-seropositive.

The chain uses TRBV28 and TRBJ2-7; 7 nucleotides match TRBD2. J gave up 2 bases and V 2 bases, and 9 bases lay outside the gene matches. Germline V CDR1 and CDR2: MDHEN, SYDVKM. The CDR3 has 16 residues. Here the CDR3 reads CASSLGLVGGAYEQYF. The DNA for the CDR3 is TGTGCCAGCAGTTTAGGATTGGTGGGGGGGGCCTACGAGCAGTACTTC.

This rearrangement joins TRBV19 to TRBJ1-2; 7 bases match TRBD1. CDR1 is LNHDA, CDR2 SQIVND, per germline (reference sequence). This CDR3 is built from 18 residues. J was trimmed by 1 base and V by 3 bases; bases with no gene match: 14. The chain's CDR3 is CASSIRQRQGNLNYGYTF. The CDR3 DNA reads as TGTGCCAGTAGTATCCGGCAGCGACAGGGAAACCTTAACTATGGCTACACCTTC. Complete variable domain (other parts from reference TRBV19 and TRBJ1-2): DGGITQSPKYLFRKEGQNVTLSCEQNLNHDAMYWYRQDPGQGLRLIYYSQIVNDFQKGDIAEGYSVSREKKESFPLTVTSAQKNPTAFYLCASSIRQRQGNLNYGYTFGSGTRLTVV.

The chain employs TRBV7-2 and TRBJ2-7; TRBD2 agrees at 9 bases. CDR1 SGHTA and CDR2 FQGNSA come from the germline V gene. V dropped 8 bases and J dropped 4; count of bases not matched to a gene: 12. The CDR3 contains 15 residues. DNA of the CDR3: TGTGCCAGCGGCGGCGGGAGGGCAAGGCATTACGAGCAGTACTTC. Its protein is CASGGGRARHYEQYF. Full variable domain (outside the CDR3, taken from reference TRBV7-2 and TRBJ2-7): GAGVSQSPSNKVTEKGKDVELRCDPISGHTALYWYRQSLGQGLEFLIYFQGNSAPDKSGLPSDRFSAERTGGSVSTLTIQRTQQEDSAVYLCASGGGRARHYEQYFGPGTRLTVT.

The chain combines TRBV7-9 with TRBJ2-3; TRBD1 matches at 7 bases. V was clipped by 0 bases and J by 2 bases; unmatched bases: 5. Germline V gives CDR1 SEHNR, CDR2 FQNEAQ (reference sequence). The CDR3 has 16 amino acids. The CDR3 DNA sequence: TGTGCCAGCAGCTTAGCTGAGGGGGCGAACACAGATACGCAGTATTTT. Translating it yields CASSLAEGANTDTQYF.

The V and J genes are TRBV15 and TRBJ2-7; a possible D gene is TRBD2 (6 bases). The CDR3 totals 14 residues. Trimming shortened V by 0 bases and J by 2 bases, and 8 bases separated the two germline ends. CDR1 LNHNV and CDR2 YYDKDF come from the germline V gene (reference sequence). The CDR3 spells CATSRERGPYEQYF. In DNA form, the CDR3 reads TGTGCCACCAGCAGAGAGCGGGGACCCTACGAGCAGTACTTC. Using reference TRBV15 and TRBJ2-7 for the parts outside the CDR3, the full variable domain is DAMVIQNPRYQVTQFGKPVTLSCSQTLNHNVMYWYQQKSSQAPKLLFHYYDKDFNNEADTPDNFQSRRPNTSFCFLDIRSPGLGDTAMYLCATSRERGPYEQYFGPGTRLTVT.

This clone was detected a few times. The rearrangement links TRBV6-6 to TRBJ1-5; a weak D match, TRBD1 (5 bases). CDR3 length equals 13 residues. Germline-derived CDR1 and CDR2 are MNHNY and SVGAGI (reference sequence). V was trimmed by 8 bases and J by 7 bases, leaving 15 bases between them. CDR3 region: CASQRGGWQPQHF. CDR3 nucleotides: TGTGCCAGCCAACGGGGGGGATGGCAGCCCCAGCATTTT.

This clone was detected once. The chain couples TRBV5-1 to TRBJ2-7, with 10 bases fitting TRBD2. This CDR3 has 15 residues. Losses at the gene ends were 5 bases for V and 1 base for J; bases not matched to a gene: 6. From germline, CDR1 is SGHRS and CDR2 YFSETQ. CDR3 protein: CASSPSGSQSYEQYF. CDR3 nucleotide sequence: TGCGCCAGCAGTCCTAGCGGGAGTCAGTCCTACGAGCAGTACTTC.

This clone was seen a handful of times. The V gene is TRBV4-2, the J gene TRBJ1-5; D perhaps matches TRBD1 (6 bases). V lost 5 bases and J 4 bases, leaving 18 bases between the germline ends. Germline lookup yields CDR1 LGHNA and CDR2 YNFKEQ. The CDR3 loop spans 16 amino acids. In DNA, the CDR3 is TGTGCCAGCAGCGCAGGGGAGAGGGGCCCTAATCAGCCCCAGCATTTT. As protein: CASSAGERGPNQPQHF.

The gene calls are TRBV13 and TRBJ2-7; a weak D match, TRBD2 (5 bases). V shed 6 bases and J shed 0 bases, with 9 bases lying between them. Germline assignment: CDR1 PRHDT and CDR2 FYEKMQ (reference sequence). This CDR3 contains 13 residues. The CDR3 region is CASRVRGSYEQYF. In nucleotides, the CDR3 is TGTGCCAGCAGGGTTCGGGGCTCCTACGAGCAGTACTTC.

A single count supports this clone. This chain uses TRBV6-6 with TRBJ2-7; D unclear. Trimming took off 2 bases at V and 0 bases at J, with 11 bases between the two ends. Looked up from germline, CDR1 is MNHNY and CDR2 is SVGAGI (reference sequence). The CDR3 is made up of 15 amino acids. The CDR3 loop reads CASSYSYQSSYEQYF. CDR3 sequence (DNA): TGTGCCAGCAGTTACAGCTACCAAAGCTCCTACGAGCAGTACTTC.

The J gene is TRBJ2-2, the V gene TRBV5-6; D remains unclear. The germline V and J ends were trimmed by 0 bases and 1 base, with 13 bases remaining between them. The V gene's germline CDR1 is SGHDT and CDR2 YYEEEE. The CDR3 extends over 17 amino acids. DNA for the CDR3: TGTGCCAGCAGCTTGGCCGTCAGGATCCTGAACACCGGGGAGCTGTTTTTT. Protein: CASSLAVRILNTGELFF.

V is TRBV6-5 and J is TRBJ1-5, with D unresolved. This CDR3 comprises 15 residues. Germline CDR1 reads MNHEY; CDR2 reads SVGAGI. V dropped 5 bases and J dropped 5 bases, with 16 bases sitting between them. The CDR3 region is CASSPLRSRDQPQHF. As DNA, the CDR3 is TGTGCCAGCAGTCCTCTAAGGTCTAGAGATCAGCCCCAGCATTTT.

The rearrangement joins TRBV29-1 to TRBJ2-3, with TRBD1 matching over 7 bases. The CDR3 has 14 amino acids. The germline CDR1 and CDR2 sequences are SQVTM and ANQGSEA. V shed 4 bases, J shed 2 bases, and the junction held 6 bases outside the gene matches. In nucleotides, the CDR3 is TGCAGCGTTGTTTCTGGGACAGCCACAGATACGCAGTATTTT. It yields the protein CSVVSGTATDTQYF.

This chain links TRBV11-2 with TRBJ2-7; no definite D call. CDR3 length equals 12 residues. V lost 5 bases to trimming and J lost 3 bases, with 8 bases between them. CDR1 is SGHAT, CDR2 FQNNGV, per germline. CDR3 DNA sequence: TGTGCCAGCAGCGGAGAAGGCTACGAGCAGTACTTC. Amino acid sequence: CASSGEGYEQYF.

The chain recombines TRBV30 with TRBJ1-5; D uncertain. CDR3 length: 15 amino acids. Trimming stripped 0 bases from V and 4 bases from J, with 13 bases between. CDR1 GTSNPN and CDR2 SVGIG come from the germline V gene (reference sequence). The CDR3 DNA reads TGTGCCTGGAGTGTACCTCGGGGAAAGAATCAGCCCCAGCATTTT. Translation gives CAWSVPRGKNQPQHF.

This rearrangement joins TRBV6-4 to TRBJ2-2, with 8 nucleotides matching TRBD1. CDR1 and CDR2 from the germline V gene are MRHNA and SNTAGT. The junction had 0 bases not matched to a gene; V was cut back by 2 bases and J by 4 bases. The CDR3 totals 14 residues. Written as DNA, the CDR3 is TGTGCCAGCAGTGACACAGGGGGCACCGGGGAGCTGTTTTTT. Translation gives CASSDTGGTGELFF.

The V gene is TRBV9, the J gene TRBJ1-4; a weak D match, TRBD1 (6 bases). Germline V gene lookup returns CDR1 SGDLS and CDR2 YYNGEE. Trimming took 4 bases from V and 0 from J, leaving 22 bases between them. The CDR3 extends over 19 amino acids. The DNA for the CDR3 is TGTGCCAGCAGCTCCAGCCTATCCGGGACACATGCAACTAATGAAAAACTGTTTTTT. This translates into CASSSSLSGTHATNEKLFF. Complete variable domain (other parts from reference TRBV9 and TRBJ1-4): DSGVTQTPKHLITATGQRVTLRCSPRSGDLSVYWYQQSLDQGLQFLIQYYNGEERAKGNILERFSAQQFPDLHSELNLSSLELGDSALYFCASSSSLSGTHATNEKLFFGSGTQLSVL.

This clone appeared once. The J gene is TRBJ1-5, the V gene TRBV7-2, with a tentative D call TRBD1 (6 bases). CDR1 SGHTA and CDR2 FQGNSA come from the germline V gene. The ends were cut back, 3 bases at V and 7 bases at J, with 13 bases in the middle. The CDR3 is 14 amino acids. CDR3 nucleotide sequence: TGTGCCAGCAGCTTCGTCAGGGGAGGGCAGCCCCAGCATTTT. Translating gives CASSFVRGGQPQHF.

This chain links TRBV14 with TRBJ2-3, with TRBD1 matching over 8 bases. The V gene's germline CDR1 is SGHDN and CDR2 FVKESK. Losses at the gene ends were 2 bases for V and 6 bases for J; bases not matched to a gene: 7. The CDR3 consists of 15 residues. The CDR3 loop reads CASSQQGAGPDTQYF. The CDR3 DNA is TGTGCCAGCAGCCAACAGGGGGCCGGCCCGGATACGCAGTATTTT.

This clone was found a few times. The CDR3 sequence: CASSQDGRGVTEAFF. CDR3 DNA sequence: TGCGCCAGCAGCCAAGACGGACGGGGGGTCACTGAAGCTTTCTTT. The rearrangement links TRBV4-3 to TRBJ1-1; possible D gene TRBD1, 5 bases. The CDR3 consists of 15 residues. Germline V gene data show CDR1 as LGHNA and CDR2 as YSLEER. V was pared by 0 bases and J by 4 bases, with 12 bases between.